These 22 T cell receptor beta chains came from one sample sequenced in a study of cytomegalovirus exposure and HLA in healthy donors. Primers for the PCR totalled 60 Vbeta and 13 Jbeta. TCRdb keeps only in-frame clones here, not all; method: immunoSEQ multiplex PCR. This table has 210,000 or so clones, about four fifths appearing once. The sample was PBMCs. The receptors here all came from a woman in her forties or fifties in good health and CMV-seropositive.

This chain links TRBV25-1 with TRBJ1-5; TRBD1 agrees at 7 bases. CDR1 MGHDK and CDR2 SYGVNS come from the germline V gene. This CDR3 has 12 amino acids. The trim removed 9 bases at V and 5 bases at J, leaving 4 bases unmatched. In DNA, the CDR3 is TGTGCCAGTCGGGACAGAGATCAGCCCCAGCATTTT. Its protein is CASRDRDQPQHF. Variable domain in full (rest from reference TRBV25-1 and TRBJ1-5): EADIYQTPRYLVIGTGKKITLECSQTMGHDKMYWYQQDPGMELHLIHYSYGVNSTEKGDLSSESTVSRIRTEHFPLTLESARPSHTSQYLCASRDRDQPQHFGDGTRLSIL.

V and J are TRBV4-2 and TRBJ1-2; 9 positions match TRBD1. The junction had 11 bases not matched to a gene; V was cut back by 0 bases and J by 0 bases. CDR1 LGHNA and CDR2 YNFKEQ come from the germline V gene. The CDR3 extends over 19 amino acids. The CDR3 here is CASSQDRMGQGLANYGYTF. CDR3 sequence (DNA): TGTGCCAGCAGCCAAGATCGTATGGGACAGGGATTAGCTAACTATGGCTACACCTTC.

In its sample, this clone was seen once. In DNA form, the CDR3 reads TGTGCCAGCAGCCCGAACCGGGACAACAATGAGCAGTTCTTC. Protein: CASSPNRDNNEQFF. This rearrangement joins TRBV11-2 to TRBJ2-1; D perhaps matches TRBD1 (6 bases). With 5 bases removed from V and 5 bases from J, the gap between germline ends came to 13 bases. The CDR3 length is 14 residues. CDR1 and CDR2 (germline): SGHAT, FQNNGV.

The chain uses TRBV2 and TRBJ1-2; D remains unclear. The CDR3 extends over 13 amino acids. The germline CDR1 and CDR2 sequences are SNHLY and FYNNEI. V gave up 10 bases and J gave up 5 bases, with 17 bases separating them. The CDR3 here is CATTPPGRYGYTF. The CDR3 DNA reads TGTGCCACCACACCCCCCGGGAGGTATGGCTACACCTTC.

V usage is TRBV6-5 and J usage is TRBJ1-3, with D perhaps TRBD1 (6 bases). This CDR3 is 13 amino acids long. The germline gives CDR1 MNHEY, CDR2 SVGAGI. Trimming stripped 2 bases from V and 4 bases from J, with 6 bases between. The CDR3 coding sequence is TGTGCCAGCAGTTACGGGACAGGAAACACCATATATTTT. Translated: CASSYGTGNTIYF.

This chain uses TRBV6-5 with TRBJ1-2; no clear D. The CDR3 has 15 amino acids. The germline V gene has CDR1 MNHEY and CDR2 SVGAGI. Trimming stripped 6 bases from V and 5 bases from J, with 19 bases between. CDR3: CASSSSWEGFYGYTF. The CDR3 region has the DNA TGTGCCAGCAGCTCTAGTTGGGAGGGATTTTATGGCTACACCTTC.

The chain links TRBV4-1 to TRBJ2-3; 11 bases are a match to TRBD2. The CDR3 extends over 16 amino acids. Germline trimming cut 4 bases from V and 0 bases from J; bases unmatched to any gene: 3. Germline loops: CDR1 MGHRA, CDR2 YSYEKL. CDR3: CASSLGLAGSTDTQYF. The CDR3 coding sequence is TGCGCCAGCAGCCTAGGACTAGCGGGTAGCACAGATACGCAGTATTTT.

Comments on this clone: The junction shows a germline mismatch at one end, possibly a read error. Here the CDR3 DNA reads TGTGCCAGCAGCCGACAGTATAGCAATCAACCCCAGCATTTT. Translated, it gives CASSRQYSNQPQHF. The V call is TRBV7-8, the J call TRBJ1-5; tentative D call: TRBD1 (5 bases). CDR1 is SGHVS and CDR2 is FQNEAQ in the germline V gene. This CDR3 has 14 amino acids.

V and J are TRBV7-9 and TRBJ1-2, with TRBD1 matching 7 bases. Germline trimming cut 5 bases from V and 4 bases from J; bases unmatched to any gene: 13. CDR3 size: 16 residues. Germline CDR1 and CDR2: SEHNR and FQNEAQ (reference sequence). CDR3: CASSRVGGGWSYGYTF. The CDR3 nucleotides read TGTGCCAGCAGCCGAGTTGGAGGGGGCTGGAGCTATGGCTACACCTTC.

The V gene is TRBV11-2, the J gene TRBJ2-1, with D maybe TRBD2 (6 bases). This CDR3 has 14 residues. Germline V CDR1 and CDR2: SGHAT, FQNNGV. Trimming removed 3 bases from V and 8 bases from J, with 14 bases in between. As DNA, the CDR3 is TGTGCCAGCAGCTTTGGAGGGGCTCGTGATGAGCAGTTCTTC. The encoded protein is CASSFGGARDEQFF.

This clone was detected only a few times. This rearrangement joins TRBV6-4 to TRBJ1-4; TRBD1 matches at 8 bases. Losses at the gene ends were 4 bases for V and 5 bases for J; bases not matched to a gene: 9. This CDR3 contains 16 residues. Germline CDR1 and CDR2: MRHNA and SNTAGT. The CDR3 nucleotides read TGTGCCAGCAGTGCGGGCCCAGGGGGCGAAAATGAAAAACTGTTTTTT. Amino acid sequence: CASSAGPGGENEKLFF.

This clone has just one count. CDR3 in amino acids: CSAGRTEAFF. As DNA, the CDR3 is TGCAGTGCTGGCAGGACAGAAGCTTTCTTT. V gene TRBV20-1 combines with J gene TRBJ1-1, with D possibly matching TRBD1 (5 bases). The CDR3 loop spans 10 amino acids. Per the germline V gene, CDR1 is DFQATT and CDR2 is SNEGSKA (reference sequence). The V end was cut by 5 bases, the J end by 8 bases, with 9 bases between.

V gene TRBV5-1 combines with J gene TRBJ2-1; TRBD2 aligns across 12 bases. V lost 0 bases and J lost 0; bases outside the gene matches: 4. There are 18 residues in the CDR3. From germline, CDR1 is SGHRS and CDR2 YFSETQ. The CDR3 DNA reads as TGCGCCAGCAGCTTGGATGGACTAGCGGGGTCCTCCTACAATGAGCAGTTCTTC. Its protein is CASSLDGLAGSSYNEQFF.

This chain links TRBV5-1 with TRBJ2-3; TRBD1 might be the D (6 bases). Per germline, CDR1 SGHRS and CDR2 YFSETQ. The CDR3 totals 15 residues. Trimming took 7 bases from V and 7 from J, leaving 22 bases between them. Here the CDR3 reads CASAQGGKSQHTQYF. CDR3 bases: TGCGCCAGCGCCCAAGGGGGAAAATCACAACATACGCAGTATTTT.

The table lists this clone with a count of one. The V gene is TRBV11-2, the J gene TRBJ1-2; D remains unclear. The germline V gene has CDR1 SGHAT and CDR2 FQNNGV. The CDR3 extends over 15 amino acids. Trimming removed 0 bases from V and 4 bases from J, with 12 bases in between. The CDR3 here is CASSLEGPEGYGYTF. CDR3 sequence (DNA): TGTGCCAGCAGCTTAGAGGGCCCGGAGGGCTATGGCTACACCTTC. Variable domain in full (rest from reference TRBV11-2 and TRBJ1-2): EAGVAQSPRYKIIEKRQSVAFWCNPISGHATLYWYQQILGQGPKLLIQFQNNGVVDDSQLPKDRFSAERLKGVDSTLKIQPAKLEDSAVYLCASSLEGPEGYGYTFGSGTRLTVV.

The chain couples TRBV7-8 to TRBJ1-1; D is uncertain. CDR1 and CDR2 (germline): SGHVS, FQNEAQ. The V gene lost 5 bases and the J gene lost 0 bases, with 10 bases spanning the gap. CDR3 length: 14 residues. CDR3 nucleotide sequence: TGTGCCAGCAGCCCTAGCCTCCTGAACACTGAAGCTTTCTTT. Its protein is CASSPSLLNTEAFF.

Only one count was recorded for this clone. The chain has TRBV6-1 and TRBJ2-5, with TRBD2 identical over 7 bases. The J segment lost 3 bases and the V segment lost 5 bases, leaving 9 bases of the junction unmatched. This CDR3 is built from 15 residues. Germline V gives CDR1 MNHNS, CDR2 SASEGT. CDR3 in amino acids: CASSPTLGGKETQYF. CDR3 sequence (DNA): TGTGCCAGCAGTCCGACCTTGGGGGGGAAAGAGACCCAGTACTTC.

This clone was seen only once. V and J are TRBV28 and TRBJ2-1; the match to TRBD1 covers 10 bases. V was clipped by 5 bases and J by 6 bases; unmatched bases: 10. Germline CDR1 MDHEN, CDR2 SYDVKM. The CDR3 spans 16 residues. For the CDR3, the DNA is TGTGCCAGCAGTGCCACTGGACAGGGGGGATTCAATGAGCAGTTCTTC. It translates to CASSATGQGGFNEQFF.

The chain combines TRBV6-1 with TRBJ2-5; TRBD1 is a possible D gene (5 bases). The DNA matches TRBJ2-7 better at its end, which makes the J call doubtful. This CDR3 comprises 14 residues. The germline V gene encodes CDR1 MNHNS and CDR2 SASEGT. As DNA, the CDR3 is TGTGCCAGCAGACCAGGGTATAGGCCCTACGAGCAGTACTTC. Encoded protein: CASRPGYRPYEQYF.

This clone was detected only once. This sequence joins TRBV2 and TRBJ2-7; D not certain. CDR1 is SNHLY and CDR2 is FYNNEI in the germline V gene. Trimming took off 5 bases at V and 3 bases at J, with 11 bases between the two ends. This CDR3 has 13 residues. CDR3 DNA sequence: TGTGCCAGCAGTCCCCACAGCCGCTACGAGCAGTACTTC. Residues: CASSPHSRYEQYF.

This clone was detected a few times. The CDR3 region has the DNA TGTGCCAGCAAGCCAACAACTAATGAAAAACTGTTTTTT. Translating it yields CASKPTTNEKLFF. The rearrangement links TRBV2 to TRBJ1-4; no clear D gene. The CDR3 contains 13 residues. The germline V gene encodes CDR1 SNHLY and CDR2 FYNNEI. V was pared by 7 bases and J by 0 bases, with 6 bases between.

The rearrangement uses TRBV10-1 and TRBJ2-3; 14 bases match TRBD2. This CDR3 is 21 amino acids long. Germline V CDR1 and CDR2: WNHNN, SYGVQD (reference sequence). Unmatched junction bases numbered 13, after V lost 2 bases and J lost 0 bases. The CDR3 loop reads CASSETLPGLAGASSTDTQYF. The CDR3 DNA is TGCGCCAGCAGTGAGACCCTACCGGGACTAGCGGGGGCCTCGAGCACAGATACGCAGTATTTT.